The 16 T cell receptor beta chains below come from one sample, sequenced in a study of blood T cell repertoires in COVID-19. Sequencing was performed with immunoSEQ multiplex PCR; in TCRdb, only in-frame clones are kept and a portion is missing. Of tens of thousands of clones listed, roughly 86% are singletons. Sequenced sample: peripheral blood. These receptors originate from a man older than 75 with active COVID-19.

This clone appeared a single time. The chain carries TRBV11-2 and TRBJ1-6, with 8 positions matching TRBD1. The CDR3 runs 17 residues. Germline-derived CDR1 and CDR2 are SGHAT and FQNNGV. V gave up 4 bases and J gave up 3 bases; unmatched junction bases: 8. The CDR3 region is CASSSTGQENYNSPLHF. CDR3 sequence (DNA): TGTGCCAGCAGCTCCACGGGACAGGAGAACTATAATTCACCCCTCCACTTT.

This rearrangement joins TRBV10-3 to TRBJ1-2; D is unclear. The CDR3 length is 15 residues. The ends were cut back, 3 bases at V and 0 bases at J, with 11 bases in the middle. CDR1 and CDR2 (germline): ENHRY, SYGVKD. CDR3 region: CAISEARETNYGYTF. The DNA for the CDR3 is TGTGCCATCAGTGAAGCGAGAGAGACTAACTATGGCTACACCTTC.

The chain joins TRBV15 to TRBJ2-5; TRBD1 matches at 9 bases. The germline gives CDR1 LNHNV, CDR2 YYDKDF (reference sequence). CDR3 length: 14 amino acids. The J segment lost 5 bases and the V segment lost 2 bases, leaving 3 bases of the junction unmatched. The CDR3 nucleotides read TGTGCCACCAGCAGACATGGACAGGGGGAGACCCAGTACTTC. Translated: CATSRHGQGETQYF.

This chain uses TRBV19 with TRBJ2-3, with 7 bases aligning to TRBD1. The CDR3 sequence is 12 residues long. V lost 10 bases and J lost 5; bases outside the gene matches: 6. CDR1 is LNHDA and CDR2 is SQIVND in the germline V gene (reference sequence). This CDR3 is CATTGVKDTQYF. The DNA for the CDR3 is TGTGCCACCACAGGGGTGAAAGATACGCAGTATTTT.

V usage is TRBV18 and J usage is TRBJ2-7; 14 bases are shared with TRBD2. The V and J ends lost 2 bases and 6 bases, in that order; junction bases with no gene match: 6. CDR3 length: 16 residues. Germline assignment: CDR1 KGHSH and CDR2 LQKENI. CDR3 in amino acids: CASSPGGLAGGLEQYF. DNA of the CDR3: TGTGCCAGCTCACCAGGTGGACTAGCGGGAGGACTCGAGCAGTACTTC.

The chain is built from TRBV27 and TRBJ2-1; 9 nucleotides line up with TRBD2. The V gene end was trimmed by 2 bases and the J gene end by 9 bases; junction bases not matched to a gene: 11. The CDR3 length is 16 residues. Germline values: CDR1 MNHEY, CDR2 SMNVEV (reference sequence). CDR3 region: CASSLIGGRAEGEQFF. DNA for the CDR3: TGTGCCAGCAGTTTAATTGGCGGGAGGGCCGAGGGTGAGCAGTTCTTC.

This chain joins TRBV30 and TRBJ1-1; no clear D gene. V was cut by 2 bases and J by 1 base, with 8 bases left in between. CDR1 is GTSNPN and CDR2 is SVGIG in the germline V gene (reference sequence). The CDR3 has 13 amino acids. The CDR3 DNA sequence: TGTGCCTGGAGTTTTTACGGGAACACTGAAGCTTTCTTT. This encodes CAWSFYGNTEAFF. Drawing the rest from reference TRBV30 and TRBJ1-1, the complete variable domain is SQTIHQWPATLVQPVGSPLSLECTVEGTSNPNLYWYRQAAGRGLQLLFYSVGIGQISSEVPQNLSASRPQDRQFILSSKKLLLSDSGFYLCAWSFYGNTEAFFGQGTRLTVV.

The rearrangement links TRBV5-4 to TRBJ2-2, with TRBD2 matching 8 bases. The CDR3 has 16 amino acids. Germline CDR1 SGHNT, CDR2 YYREEE (reference sequence). V lost 1 base and J lost 4; bases outside the gene matches: 6. CDR3 sequence (DNA): TGTGCCAGCAGCTTGAATTTAGCGGGAAGCACCGGGGAGCTGTTTTTT. Translated: CASSLNLAGSTGELFF. Looking up the rest from reference TRBV5-4 and TRBJ2-2 gives the full variable domain: ETGVTQSPTHLIKTRGQQVTLRCSSQSGHNTVSWYQQALGQGPQFIFQYYREEENGRGNFPPRFSGLQFPNYSSELNVNALELDDSALYLCASSLNLAGSTGELFFGEGSRLTVL.

This clone has more than one count but fewer than ten. The V and J genes are TRBV5-6 and TRBJ2-7; 7 positions match TRBD1. The CDR3 has 12 residues. V lost 2 bases to trimming and J lost 5 bases; unmatched junction nucleotides: 1. Germline V gene sequence: CDR1 SGHDT, CDR2 YYEEEE. CDR3 sequence (DNA): TGTGCCAGCAGCTTCGACAGGGACGAGCAGTACTTC. It specifies CASSFDRDEQYF.

V gene TRBV12-3 or TRBV12-4 combines with J gene TRBJ2-7; D not resolved. CDR3 length: 13 amino acids. Trimming left V 6 bases short and J 2 bases short, with 11 bases between. The CDR3 DNA sequence: TGTGCCAGCAGCAATACAGATACCTACGAGCAGTACTTC. This codes for CASSNTDTYEQYF.

The chain links TRBV4-1 to TRBJ2-1, with 10 bases lining up with TRBD2. Per germline, CDR1 MGHRA and CDR2 YSYEKL. This CDR3 region has 18 residues. Germline trimming cut 0 bases from V and 9 bases from J; bases unmatched to any gene: 14. As DNA, the CDR3 is TGCGCCAGCAGCCAAGAAGGGGTCCGAGCGGGAGGGAGGGGTGAGCAGTTCTTC. Protein sequence: CASSQEGVRAGGRGEQFF.

This clone was counted only a few times. This sequence joins TRBV6-5 and TRBJ2-7; D is perhaps TRBD2 (6 bases). CDR3 length equals 14 residues. V was cut by 5 bases and J by 5 bases, with 16 bases left in between. Germline lookup yields CDR1 MNHEY and CDR2 SVGAGI. CDR3 bases: TGTGCCAGCAGTCAAAACGGAGGGAGCGACGAGCAGTACTTC. Encoded protein: CASSQNGGSDEQYF.

This chain joins TRBV28 and TRBJ1-5; D is ambiguous. Deletions cut 6 bases from V and 3 bases from J, with 27 bases between. This CDR3 region has 19 residues. In germline, CDR1 is MDHEN, CDR2 SYDVKM. Written as DNA, the CDR3 is TGTGCCAGCAGCCCCCTGGTGGCAGGTGAGACGAAGGACAATCAGCCCCAGCATTTT. Translation gives CASSPLVAGETKDNQPQHF.

The genes are TRBV16 and TRBJ2-5, with 13 bases that match TRBD2. V gave up 7 bases and J gave up 2 bases; unmatched junction bases: 4. Germline V gene sequence: CDR1 KGHSY, CDR2 FQNENV. This CDR3 comprises 15 residues. This CDR3 reads CASNRLAGGQETQYF. Written as DNA, the CDR3 is TGTGCCAGCAATAGACTAGCGGGAGGACAAGAGACCCAGTACTTC. The whole variable domain, remainder taken from reference TRBV16 and TRBJ2-5, is GEEVAQTPKHLVRGEGQKAKLYCAPIKGHSYVFWYQQVLKNEFKFLISFQNENVFDETGMPKERFSAKCLPNSPCSLEIQATKLEDSAVYFCASNRLAGGQETQYFGPGTRLLVL.

The genes are TRBV7-3 and TRBJ2-1; a weak D match, TRBD2 (6 bases). The CDR3 runs to 15 residues. The V gene's germline CDR1 is SGHTA and CDR2 FQGTGA. The V gene lost 2 bases and the J gene lost 5 bases, with 13 bases spanning the gap. Here the CDR3 reads CASSLAGWGDNEQFF. The CDR3 DNA is TGTGCCAGCAGCTTAGCGGGGTGGGGGGACAATGAGCAGTTCTTC.

V gene TRBV20-1 combines with J gene TRBJ2-1; maybe TRBD2 (5 bases). The germline V and J ends were trimmed by 4 bases and 9 bases, with 10 bases remaining between them. The CDR3 sequence is 11 residues long. Looked up from germline, CDR1 is DFQATT and CDR2 is SNEGSKA (reference sequence). The CDR3 loop is CSAKDEGEQFF. CDR3 DNA: TGCAGTGCTAAGGATGAGGGTGAGCAGTTCTTC.